This entry lists 16 T cell receptor beta chains sequenced from one sample in a study of OX40 agonist ivuxolimab in advanced cancers. Some clones are missing from TCRdb's copy, which holds only in-frame ones; the method was immunoSEQ multiplex PCR. The table includes 70,000 or so clones, around 84% detected once. The sample was CD4+ or CD8+ T cells sorted from blood, taken in a trial of the OX40 agonist ivuxolimab. The receptors shown here come from an adult with an advanced solid tumor such as melanoma, head and neck, liver or kidney cancer.

The chain recombines TRBV5-1 with TRBJ2-7, with TRBD1 identical over 8 bases. Looked up from germline, CDR1 is SGHRS and CDR2 is YFSETQ. J was trimmed by 3 bases and V by 1 base; bases with no gene match: 3. The CDR3 spans 14 residues. As DNA, the CDR3 is TGCGCCAGCAGCTTGACAGGGGGGAACTACGAGCAGTACTTC. The encoded protein is CASSLTGGNYEQYF.

Comments on this clone: One end of the junction varies from germline; a read error may be responsible. The chain has TRBV7-7 and TRBJ2-1; the match to TRBD1 covers 10 bases. In germline, CDR1 is SSHAT, CDR2 FNYEAQ (reference sequence). The CDR3 loop spans 14 amino acids. CDR3 nucleotides: TGTGCTAGCAGCCTGCGGACAGGGGGAACTGAGCAGTTCTTC. This encodes CASSLRTGGTEQFF.

This chain uses TRBV7-2 with TRBJ2-5; TRBD2 agrees at 8 bases. The germline V gene encodes CDR1 SGHTA and CDR2 FQGNSA. The V and J ends lost 0 bases and 2 bases, in that order; junction bases with no gene match: 8. CDR3 length equals 17 residues. CDR3: CASSLAGPGGGQETQYF. CDR3 nucleotide sequence: TGTGCCAGCAGCTTAGCGGGCCCGGGCGGGGGGCAAGAGACCCAGTACTTC.

In this sample, this clone is medium-sized. J is TRBJ1-1 and V is TRBV7-2; tentatively, D is TRBD1 (6 bases). The CDR3 is made up of 16 amino acids. The germline CDR1 and CDR2 sequences are SGHTA and FQGNSA. V was shortened by 5 bases and J by 3 bases, with 19 bases between the two germline ends. This chain's CDR3 is CASSPWGTGMDTEAFF. The CDR3 DNA sequence: TGTGCCAGCAGCCCTTGGGGAACAGGGATGGACACTGAAGCTTTCTTT. The variable domain in full, with the rest retrieved from reference TRBV7-2 and TRBJ1-1, is GAGVSQSPSNKVTEKGKDVELRCDPISGHTALYWYRQSLGQGLEFLIYFQGNSAPDKSGLPSDRFSAERTGGSVSTLTIQRTQQEDSAVYLCASSPWGTGMDTEAFFGQGTRLTVV.

Comment on this clone: Other DNA sequences in the sample encode the same CDR3. The chain employs TRBV7-9 and TRBJ1-2; D gene unclear. The ends were cut back, 3 bases at V and 8 bases at J, with 10 bases in the middle. There are 12 residues in the CDR3. Germline CDR1 is SEHNR and CDR2 is FQNEAQ (reference sequence). In nucleotides, the CDR3 is TGTGCCAGCAGCTTCGATCGTGGCGGCTACACCTTC. It specifies CASSFDRGGYTF.

This chain uses TRBV7-9 with TRBJ1-3; D may be TRBD1 (6 bases). The CDR3 is 15 residues long. Trimming left V 6 bases short and J 0 bases short, with 12 bases between. Germline values: CDR1 SEHNR, CDR2 FQNEAQ (reference sequence). The CDR3 loop reads CASRQTGHSGNTIYF. As DNA, the CDR3 is TGTGCCAGCAGACAAACAGGGCACTCTGGAAACACCATATATTTT.

The chain links TRBV5-1 to TRBJ2-5; weak D call: TRBD2 (5 bases). Per germline, CDR1 SGHRS and CDR2 YFSETQ. Trimming pared 3 bases from V and 0 bases from J, leaving 12 bases between. The CDR3 sequence is 15 residues long. As DNA, the CDR3 is TGCGCCAGCAGCTATATGCGGGCCAACCAAGAGACCCAGTACTTC. Encoded protein: CASSYMRANQETQYF.

J is TRBJ1-2 and V is TRBV28; TRBD1 matches at 7 bases. V dropped 6 bases and J dropped 8; count of bases not matched to a gene: 9. The CDR3 runs 13 residues. Germline V gene data show CDR1 as MDHEN and CDR2 as SYDVKM. CDR3 sequence: CASSNPGDRGYTF. The CDR3 DNA reads TGTGCCAGCAGCAACCCCGGGGACAGAGGCTACACCTTC.

The gene calls are TRBV6-5 and TRBJ2-2, with 7 positions matching TRBD2. CDR3 length: 16 residues. J was trimmed by 0 bases and V by 4 bases; bases with no gene match: 5. Per the germline V gene, CDR1 is MNHEY and CDR2 is SVGAGI. In DNA form, the CDR3 reads TGTGCCAGCAGTTCACACCTAGCGGCGAACACCGGGGAGCTGTTTTTT. The encoded protein is CASSSHLAANTGELFF.

This chain links TRBV13 with TRBJ2-5; TRBD2 matches 10 bases. J gave up 11 bases and V 0 bases, and 6 bases lay outside the gene matches. CDR1 is PRHDT and CDR2 is FYEKMQ in the germline V gene (reference sequence). The CDR3 sequence is 14 residues long. The CDR3 nucleotides read TGTGCCAGCAGCTTAGGACTAGCGGGATTTGAGCAGTACTTC. Amino acids: CASSLGLAGFEQYF.

This clone was picked up one time. The rearrangement joins TRBV9 to TRBJ2-5; tentatively, D is TRBD2 (5 bases). The tail of the sequence fits TRBJ2-7 better, so the J call may be wrong. The length of the CDR3 is 14 residues. Per the germline V gene, CDR1 is SGDLS and CDR2 is YYNGEE. The CDR3 is CASSPTSFSYEQYF. The CDR3 bases are TGTGCCAGCAGCCCCACTAGTTTCTCCTACGAGCAGTACTTC.

This clone is medium-sized within its sample. V usage is TRBV2 and J usage is TRBJ1-3; the D gene is possibly TRBD1 (6 bases). The CDR3 length is 13 residues. V lost 6 bases and J 3 bases, leaving 9 bases between the germline ends. CDR1 SNHLY and CDR2 FYNNEI come from the germline V gene. The CDR3 DNA reads as TGTGCCAGCAGCGTACAGGGTGGAAACACCATATATTTT. Its translation is CASSVQGGNTIYF.

The V and J genes are TRBV19 and TRBJ2-1, with 8 bases fitting TRBD1. The CDR3 totals 16 residues. CDR1 LNHDA and CDR2 SQIVND come from the germline V gene (reference sequence). The V segment lost 5 bases and the J segment 7 bases; nucleotides outside the gene matches: 13. The CDR3 nucleotides read TGTGCCAGTAGTTCTTGGCGGACAGGGTTTAAGAATGAGCAGTTCTTC. Translating it yields CASSSWRTGFKNEQFF.

This chain connects TRBV4-2 to TRBJ2-2; TRBD2 matches 10 bases. From germline, CDR1 is LGHNA and CDR2 YNFKEQ. The V gene end was trimmed by 5 bases and the J gene end by 6 bases; junction bases not matched to a gene: 12. This CDR3 contains 17 residues. The CDR3 protein is CASSFGLAEKYSGELFF. The CDR3 DNA is TGTGCCAGCAGCTTCGGACTAGCGGAGAAGTATTCCGGGGAGCTGTTTTTT.

The chain combines TRBV6-6 with TRBJ1-1, with 7 positions matching TRBD1. The CDR3 sequence is 13 residues long. V dropped 5 bases and J dropped 3; count of bases not matched to a gene: 3. Germline CDR1 MNHNY, CDR2 SVGAGI (reference sequence). The DNA for the CDR3 is TGTGCCAGCAGTACAGGGGATTACACTGAAGCTTTCTTT. This codes for CASSTGDYTEAFF.

This chain joins TRBV12-5 and TRBJ2-3; no firm D call. V lost 1 base to trimming and J lost 0 bases, with 11 bases between them. The CDR3 is 16 amino acids. CDR1 is LGHNT and CDR2 is FRNRAP in the germline V gene. The CDR3 loop reads CASGLDPFDSTDTQYF. The CDR3, as DNA: TGTGCTAGTGGTTTGGACCCCTTCGACAGCACAGATACGCAGTATTTT. Based on the CDR3 plus reference TRBV12-5 and TRBJ2-3, the full variable domain is DARVTQTPRHKVTEMGQEVTMRCQPILGHNTVFWYRQTMMQGLELLAYFRNRAPLDDSGMPKDRFSAEMPDATLATLKIQPSEPRDSAVYFCASGLDPFDSTDTQYFGPGTRLTVL.